Following are 10 T cell receptor beta chains from one sample sequenced in a study of blood T cell repertoires in COVID-19. Using immunoSEQ multiplex PCR, the repertoire was profiled, and TCRdb retains in-frame clones only, with some absent. This sample yields about 140,000 clones, of which roughly four fifths are seen a single time; 9% belongs to the top ten. The specimen sequenced was peripheral blood. The receptors originated from a woman between 50 and 59 years old with active or convalescent COVID-19.

The chain links TRBV7-2 to TRBJ2-7; 7 nucleotides agree with TRBD1. Looked up from germline, CDR1 is SGHTA and CDR2 is FQGNSA. Unmatched junction bases numbered 10, after V lost 0 bases and J lost 2 bases. This CDR3 has 17 residues. The CDR3 here is CASSLAAVTGAPYEQYF. DNA of the CDR3: TGTGCCAGCAGCTTAGCGGCCGTAACAGGGGCACCCTACGAGCAGTACTTC.

The sample holds one count of this clone. The V call is TRBV19, the J call TRBJ2-5; TRBD1 matches at 9 bases. The CDR3 is 14 amino acids. With V trimmed by 6 bases and J by 5 bases, 7 bases remained unmatched. Germline CDR1 LNHDA, CDR2 SQIVND (reference sequence). The CDR3: CASSQWTGVETQYF. CDR3 DNA: TGTGCCAGTAGCCAATGGACAGGGGTGGAGACCCAGTACTTC.

The gene calls are TRBV18 and TRBJ1-2; D is unresolved. Germline V CDR1 and CDR2: KGHSH, LQKENI. Trimming left V 5 bases short and J 4 bases short, with 11 bases between. This CDR3 spans 13 amino acids. The chain's CDR3 is CASSTGRTYGYTF. The CDR3 bases are TGTGCCAGCTCAACGGGAAGGACCTATGGCTACACCTTC.

This clone was seen only a few times. The gene calls are TRBV9 and TRBJ2-1; 7 nucleotides match TRBD2. CDR1 and CDR2 (germline): SGDLS, YYNGEE. The CDR3 is made up of 15 amino acids. J gave up 8 bases and V 0 bases, and 8 bases lay outside the gene matches. The CDR3 nucleotides read TGTGCCAGCAGCGTAGAAGAAGCGGGAAGTGATGAGCAGTTCTTC. This translates into CASSVEEAGSDEQFF.

The chain employs TRBV6-5 and TRBJ2-6; 9 bases are shared with TRBD1. Germline-derived CDR1 and CDR2 are MNHEY and SVGAGI. The CDR3 contains 16 residues. Trimming cost V 4 bases and J 0 bases; bases outside gene matches: 1. The DNA for the CDR3 is TGTGCCAGCAGTTGGGACAGGGACTCTGGGGCCAACGTCCTGACTTTC. It codes for CASSWDRDSGANVLTF.

As concerns this clone: The sample contains more than one DNA sequence encoding this CDR3. The V and J genes are TRBV28 and TRBJ2-7; D is perhaps TRBD1 (5 bases). V lost 3 bases to trimming and J lost 0 bases, with 9 bases between them. The CDR3 totals 14 residues. Germline V gene sequence: CDR1 MDHEN, CDR2 SYDVKM. The CDR3 DNA reads as TGTGCCAGCAGTTTGACAGCGAGCTCCTACGAGCAGTACTTC. Encoded protein: CASSLTASSYEQYF.

V gene TRBV30 combines with J gene TRBJ2-1; 7 positions agree with TRBD2. The CDR3 spans 14 residues. The germline V gene encodes CDR1 GTSNPN and CDR2 SVGIG (reference sequence). V lost 0 bases and J lost 9; bases outside the gene matches: 8. CDR3 sequence (DNA): TGTGCCTGGAGTGTTGGGAGGGACGGGGGTGAGCAGTTCTTC. It codes for CAWSVGRDGGEQFF.

This clone showed up just a few times. The V call is TRBV28, the J call TRBJ1-6; the D gene is possibly TRBD1 (6 bases). Per germline, CDR1 MDHEN and CDR2 SYDVKM. V lost 6 bases and J lost 11, with 23 bases in between. The length of the CDR3 is 16 residues. The CDR3 DNA reads as TGTGCCAGCAGCAGATCCGACAGGACTTTTGGTGCACCCCTCCACTTT. Translating gives CASSRSDRTFGAPLHF.

The chain carries TRBV4-3 and TRBJ1-3, with D possibly matching TRBD1 (6 bases). The CDR3 sequence is 16 residues long. Trimming pared 4 bases from V and 0 bases from J, leaving 13 bases between. Germline CDR1 reads LGHNA; CDR2 reads YSLEER. CDR3 sequence reads: CASSRGQTNSGNTIYF. The CDR3 DNA is TGCGCCAGCAGCCGAGGACAGACCAACTCTGGAAACACCATATATTTT.

V is TRBV6-2 or TRBV6-3 and J is TRBJ1-1; 9 nucleotides align to TRBD1. V lost 4 bases to trimming and J lost 5 bases; unmatched junction nucleotides: 11. The CDR3 runs 16 residues. The germline gives CDR1 MNHEY, CDR2 SVGEGT. CDR3 bases: TGTGCCAGCAGTTCAAAACAGGGGGCTGCTGGGACTGAAGCTTTCTTT. Its protein is CASSSKQGAAGTEAFF.